This T cell receptor (beta chain) was recorded in a study of blood T cell repertoires in COVID-19. Study-wide context: Sample material is recorded as cDNA or gDNA derived from T cells, B-cell-depleted T cells, or PBMCs.

Original methodology: Amplification with reference gene primers provided the estimates of nucleated cell counts. Libraries were prepared by immunoSEQ multiplex PCR; TCRdb keeps only in-frame clonotypes and omits some of them. The V and J calls and clone size come from that table; D and trimming were worked out from the DNA. The sample has more than 110,000 clones; about 88% are singletons. CDR1 is MNHNS and CDR2 is SASEGT in the germline V gene. Trimming cost V 2 bases and J 10 bases, with 17 bases left between them. The CDR3 is 14 amino acids. The sequence came from a human donor in a cohort sampled during active COVID-19. The chain joins TRBV6-1 to TRBJ1-2; D unresolved. Sequenced material: peripheral blood. CDR3: CASSEKGVGLVYTF. The CDR3 bases are TGTGCCAGCAGTGAAAAGGGAGTGGGGTTGGTCTACACCTTC.